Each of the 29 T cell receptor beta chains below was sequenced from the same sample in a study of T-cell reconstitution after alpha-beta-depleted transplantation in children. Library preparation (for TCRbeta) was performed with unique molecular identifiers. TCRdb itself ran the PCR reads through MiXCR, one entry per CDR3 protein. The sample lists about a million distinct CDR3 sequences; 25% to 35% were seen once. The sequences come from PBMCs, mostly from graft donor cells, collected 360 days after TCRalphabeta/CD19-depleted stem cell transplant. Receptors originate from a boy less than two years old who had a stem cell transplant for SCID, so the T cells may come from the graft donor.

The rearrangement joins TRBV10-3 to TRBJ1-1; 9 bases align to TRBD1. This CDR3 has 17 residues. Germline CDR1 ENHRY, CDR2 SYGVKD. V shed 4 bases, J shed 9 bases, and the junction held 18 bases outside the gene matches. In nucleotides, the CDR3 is TGTGCCATCAGTGGACTCTGGGACAGGGCGGGAGGAGCCCAAGCTTTCTTT. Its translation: CAISGLWDRAGGAQAFF.

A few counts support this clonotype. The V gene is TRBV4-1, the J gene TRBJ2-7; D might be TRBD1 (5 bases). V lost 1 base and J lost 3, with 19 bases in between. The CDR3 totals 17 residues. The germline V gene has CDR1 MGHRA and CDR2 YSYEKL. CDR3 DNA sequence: TGCGCCAGCAGCCAAGGAATAGCAGGGTTCTACATCTACGAGCAGTACTTC. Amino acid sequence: CASSQGIAGFYIYEQYF.

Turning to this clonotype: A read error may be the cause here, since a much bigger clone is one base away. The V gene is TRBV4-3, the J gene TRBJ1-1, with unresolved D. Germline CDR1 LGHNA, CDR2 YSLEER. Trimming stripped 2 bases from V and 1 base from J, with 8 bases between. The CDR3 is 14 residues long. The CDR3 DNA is TGCGCCAGCAGCCAAAAGCACAGGAACACTGAAGCTTTCTTT. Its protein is CASSQKHRNTEAFF.

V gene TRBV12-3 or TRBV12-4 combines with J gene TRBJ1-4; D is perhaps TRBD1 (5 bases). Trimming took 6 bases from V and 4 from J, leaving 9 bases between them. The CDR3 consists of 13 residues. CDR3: CASRTGVNEKLFF. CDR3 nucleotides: TGTGCCAGCAGGACGGGGGTTAATGAAAAACTGTTTTTT.

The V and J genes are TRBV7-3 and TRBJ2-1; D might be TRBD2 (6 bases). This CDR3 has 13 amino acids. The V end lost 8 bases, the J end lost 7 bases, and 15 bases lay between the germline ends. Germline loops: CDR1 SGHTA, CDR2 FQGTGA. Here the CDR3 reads CASAPPGRNEQFF. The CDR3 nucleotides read TGTGCCAGCGCGCCACCGGGGAGGAATGAGCAGTTCTTC.

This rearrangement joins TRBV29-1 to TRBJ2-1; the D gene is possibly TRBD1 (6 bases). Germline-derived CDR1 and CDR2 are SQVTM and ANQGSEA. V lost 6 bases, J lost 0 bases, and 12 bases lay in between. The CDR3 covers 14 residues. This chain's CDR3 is CSVSQGRSYNEQFF. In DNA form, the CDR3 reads TGCAGCGTCTCACAGGGCCGCTCCTACAATGAGCAGTTCTTC.

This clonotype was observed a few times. CDR3 amino acids: CASSSRQLDTQYF. DNA of the CDR3: TGTGCCAGCAGCTCGAGACAACTAGATACGCAGTATTTT. The J gene is TRBJ2-3, the V gene TRBV11-2; D is undetermined. CDR3 length: 13 amino acids. V lost 4 bases and J lost 5, with 10 bases in between. Germline lookup yields CDR1 SGHAT and CDR2 FQNNGV.

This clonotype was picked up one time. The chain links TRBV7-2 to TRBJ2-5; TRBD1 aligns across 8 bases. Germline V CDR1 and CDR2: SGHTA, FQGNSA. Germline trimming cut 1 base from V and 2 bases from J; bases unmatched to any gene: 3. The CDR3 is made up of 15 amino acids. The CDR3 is CASSLVRGPQETQYF. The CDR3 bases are TGTGCCAGCAGCTTAGTCAGGGGGCCGCAAGAGACCCAGTACTTC.

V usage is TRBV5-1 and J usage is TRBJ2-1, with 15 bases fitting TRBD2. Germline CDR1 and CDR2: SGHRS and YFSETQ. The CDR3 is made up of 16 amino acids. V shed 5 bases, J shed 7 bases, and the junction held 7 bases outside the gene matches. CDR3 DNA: TGCGCCAGCAGTCGGGGACTAGCGGGGGGTCAAAATGAGCAGTTCTTC. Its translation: CASSRGLAGGQNEQFF.

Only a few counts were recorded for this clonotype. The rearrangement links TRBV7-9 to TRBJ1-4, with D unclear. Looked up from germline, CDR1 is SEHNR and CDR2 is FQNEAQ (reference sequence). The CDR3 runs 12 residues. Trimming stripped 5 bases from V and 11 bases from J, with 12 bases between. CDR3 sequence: CASSQGNWKLFF. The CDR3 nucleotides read TGTGCCAGCAGCCAAGGGAATTGGAAACTGTTTTTT.

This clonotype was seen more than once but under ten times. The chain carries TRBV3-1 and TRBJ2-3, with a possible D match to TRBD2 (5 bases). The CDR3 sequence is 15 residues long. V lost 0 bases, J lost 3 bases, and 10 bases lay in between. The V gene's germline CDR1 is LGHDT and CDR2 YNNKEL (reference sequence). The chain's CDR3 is CASSQDRIATDTQYF. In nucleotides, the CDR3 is TGTGCCAGCAGCCAAGATCGAATAGCGACAGATACGCAGTATTTT.

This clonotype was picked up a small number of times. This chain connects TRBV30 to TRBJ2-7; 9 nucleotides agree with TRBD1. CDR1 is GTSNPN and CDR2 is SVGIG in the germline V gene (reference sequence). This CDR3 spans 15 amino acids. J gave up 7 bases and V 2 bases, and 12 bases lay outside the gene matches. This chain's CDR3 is CAWSPHPGTGREQYF. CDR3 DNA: TGTGCCTGGAGTCCGCATCCCGGGACAGGGAGGGAGCAGTACTTC. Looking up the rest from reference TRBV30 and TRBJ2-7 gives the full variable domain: SQTIHQWPATLVQPVGSPLSLECTVEGTSNPNLYWYRQAAGRGLQLLFYSVGIGQISSEVPQNLSASRPQDRQFILSSKKLLLSDSGFYLCAWSPHPGTGREQYFGPGTRLTVT.

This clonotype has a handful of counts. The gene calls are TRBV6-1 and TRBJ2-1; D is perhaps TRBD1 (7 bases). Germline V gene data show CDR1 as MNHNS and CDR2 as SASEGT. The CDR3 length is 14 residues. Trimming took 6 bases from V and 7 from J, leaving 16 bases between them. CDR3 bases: TGTGCCAGCAGCCCCCAGGGGGGCGGGAATGAGCAGTTCTTC. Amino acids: CASSPQGGGNEQFF.

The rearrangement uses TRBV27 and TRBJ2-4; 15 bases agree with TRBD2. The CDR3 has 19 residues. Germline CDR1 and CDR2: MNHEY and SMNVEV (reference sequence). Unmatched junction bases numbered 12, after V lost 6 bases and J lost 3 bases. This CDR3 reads CASSRGPGLAGGYKNIQYF. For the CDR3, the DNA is TGTGCCAGCAGCCGAGGCCCGGGACTAGCGGGGGGTTACAAAAACATTCAGTACTTC.

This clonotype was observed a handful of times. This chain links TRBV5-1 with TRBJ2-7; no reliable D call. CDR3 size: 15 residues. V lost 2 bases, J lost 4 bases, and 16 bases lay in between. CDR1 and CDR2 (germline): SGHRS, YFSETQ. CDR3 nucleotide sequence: TGCGCCAGCAGCTTTAGAGAAGAACCGTTTTACGAGCAGTACTTC. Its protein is CASSFREEPFYEQYF. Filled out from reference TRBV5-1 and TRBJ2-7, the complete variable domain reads KAGVTQTPRYLIKTRGQQVTLSCSPISGHRSVSWYQQTPGQGLQFLFEYFSETQRNKGNFPGRFSGRQFSNSRSEMNVSTLELGDSALYLCASSFREEPFYEQYFGPGTRLTVT.

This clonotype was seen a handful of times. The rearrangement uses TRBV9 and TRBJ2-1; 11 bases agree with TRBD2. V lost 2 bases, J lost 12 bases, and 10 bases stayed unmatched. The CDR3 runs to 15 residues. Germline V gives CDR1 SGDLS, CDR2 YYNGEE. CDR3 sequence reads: CASSVGYSGGAGQFF. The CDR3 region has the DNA TGTGCCAGCAGCGTCGGCTATAGCGGGGGGGCCGGGCAGTTCTTC.

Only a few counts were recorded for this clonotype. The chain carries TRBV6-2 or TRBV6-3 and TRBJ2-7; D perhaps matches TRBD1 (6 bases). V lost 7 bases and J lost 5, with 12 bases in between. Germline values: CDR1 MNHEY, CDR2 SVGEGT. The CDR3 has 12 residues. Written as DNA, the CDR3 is TGTGCCAGCACCAACAGGGACCACGAGCAGTACTTC. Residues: CASTNRDHEQYF.

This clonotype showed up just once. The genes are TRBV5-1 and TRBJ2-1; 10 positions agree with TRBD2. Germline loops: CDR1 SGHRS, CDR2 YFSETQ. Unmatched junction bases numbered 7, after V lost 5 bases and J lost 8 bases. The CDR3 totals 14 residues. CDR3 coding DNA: TGCGCCAGCAGGAGCGGGGGGGCTGCCTATGAGCAGTTCTTC. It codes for CASRSGGAAYEQFF. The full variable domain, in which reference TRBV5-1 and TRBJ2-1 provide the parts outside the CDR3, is KAGVTQTPRYLIKTRGQQVTLSCSPISGHRSVSWYQQTPGQGLQFLFEYFSETQRNKGNFPGRFSGRQFSNSRSEMNVSTLELGDSALYLCASRSGGAAYEQFFGPGTRLTVL.

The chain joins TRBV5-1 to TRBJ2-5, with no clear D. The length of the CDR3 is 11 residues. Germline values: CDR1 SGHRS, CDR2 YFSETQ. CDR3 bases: TGCGCACTCGCCACAGAGGAGACCCAGTACTTC. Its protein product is CALATEETQYF.

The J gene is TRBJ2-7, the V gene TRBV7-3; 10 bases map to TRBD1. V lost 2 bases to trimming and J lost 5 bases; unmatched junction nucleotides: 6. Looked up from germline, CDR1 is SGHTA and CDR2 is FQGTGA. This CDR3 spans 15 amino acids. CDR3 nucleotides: TGTGCCAGCAGCTTACGAGGACAGGGGGACCACGAGCAGTACTTC. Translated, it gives CASSLRGQGDHEQYF.

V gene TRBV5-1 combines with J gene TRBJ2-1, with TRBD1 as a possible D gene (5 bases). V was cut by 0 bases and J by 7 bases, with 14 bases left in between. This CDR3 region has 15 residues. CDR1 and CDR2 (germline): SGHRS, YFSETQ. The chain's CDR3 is CASSLALDPGNEQFF. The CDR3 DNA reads TGCGCCAGCAGCTTGGCCCTGGACCCAGGGAATGAGCAGTTCTTC.

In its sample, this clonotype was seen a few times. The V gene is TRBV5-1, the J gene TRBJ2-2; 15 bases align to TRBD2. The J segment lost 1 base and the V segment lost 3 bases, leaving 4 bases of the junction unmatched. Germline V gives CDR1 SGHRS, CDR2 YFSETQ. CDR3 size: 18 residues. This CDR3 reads CASSSGLAGGLNTGELFF. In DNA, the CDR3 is TGCGCCAGCAGCTCGGGACTAGCGGGGGGATTGAACACCGGGGAGCTGTTTTTT.

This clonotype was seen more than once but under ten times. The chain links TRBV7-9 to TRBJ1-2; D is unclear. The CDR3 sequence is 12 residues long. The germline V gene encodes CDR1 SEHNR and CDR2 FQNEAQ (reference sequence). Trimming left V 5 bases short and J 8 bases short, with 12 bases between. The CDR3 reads CASSRMYPGYTF. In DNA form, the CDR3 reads TGTGCCAGCAGCCGCATGTACCCGGGCTACACCTTC.

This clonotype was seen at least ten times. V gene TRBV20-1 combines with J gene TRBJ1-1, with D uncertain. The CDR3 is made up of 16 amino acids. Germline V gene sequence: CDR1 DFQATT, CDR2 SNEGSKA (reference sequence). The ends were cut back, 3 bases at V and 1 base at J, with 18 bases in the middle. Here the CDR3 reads CSARAYYDKPNTEAFF. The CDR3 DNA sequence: TGCAGTGCTAGGGCTTACTACGACAAACCGAACACTGAAGCTTTCTTT.

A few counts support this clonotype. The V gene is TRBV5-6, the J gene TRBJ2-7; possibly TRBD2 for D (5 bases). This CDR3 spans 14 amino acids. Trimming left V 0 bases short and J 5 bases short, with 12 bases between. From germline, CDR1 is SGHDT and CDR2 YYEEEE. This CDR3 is CASSLVFGRNEQYF. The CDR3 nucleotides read TGTGCCAGCAGCTTGGTTTTTGGGAGAAACGAGCAGTACTTC.

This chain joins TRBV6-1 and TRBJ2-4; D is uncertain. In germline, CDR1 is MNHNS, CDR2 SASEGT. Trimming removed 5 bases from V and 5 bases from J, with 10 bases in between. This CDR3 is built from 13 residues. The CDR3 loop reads CASSIRPQNIQYF. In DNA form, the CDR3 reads TGTGCCAGCAGTATCCGCCCCCAAAACATTCAGTACTTC.

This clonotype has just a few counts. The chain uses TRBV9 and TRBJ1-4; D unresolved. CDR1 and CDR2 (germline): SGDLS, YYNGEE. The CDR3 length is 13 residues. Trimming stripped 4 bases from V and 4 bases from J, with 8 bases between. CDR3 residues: CASSRVINEKLFF. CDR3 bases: TGTGCCAGCAGCAGAGTAATTAATGAAAAACTGTTTTTT.

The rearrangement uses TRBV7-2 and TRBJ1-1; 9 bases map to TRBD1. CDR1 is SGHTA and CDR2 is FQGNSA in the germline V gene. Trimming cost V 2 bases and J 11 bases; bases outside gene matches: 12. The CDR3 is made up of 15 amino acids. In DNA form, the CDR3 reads TGTGCCAGCAGCTTAAGGACAGGGGCCCCACGAGGGGCTTTCTTT. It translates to CASSLRTGAPRGAFF.

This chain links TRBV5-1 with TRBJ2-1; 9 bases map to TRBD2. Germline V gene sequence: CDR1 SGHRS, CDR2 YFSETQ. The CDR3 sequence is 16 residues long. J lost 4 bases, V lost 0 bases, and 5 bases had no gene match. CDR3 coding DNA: TGCGCCAGCAGCTTGGCCTCGAGCGGGGGGTACAATGAGCAGTTCTTC. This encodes CASSLASSGGYNEQFF.